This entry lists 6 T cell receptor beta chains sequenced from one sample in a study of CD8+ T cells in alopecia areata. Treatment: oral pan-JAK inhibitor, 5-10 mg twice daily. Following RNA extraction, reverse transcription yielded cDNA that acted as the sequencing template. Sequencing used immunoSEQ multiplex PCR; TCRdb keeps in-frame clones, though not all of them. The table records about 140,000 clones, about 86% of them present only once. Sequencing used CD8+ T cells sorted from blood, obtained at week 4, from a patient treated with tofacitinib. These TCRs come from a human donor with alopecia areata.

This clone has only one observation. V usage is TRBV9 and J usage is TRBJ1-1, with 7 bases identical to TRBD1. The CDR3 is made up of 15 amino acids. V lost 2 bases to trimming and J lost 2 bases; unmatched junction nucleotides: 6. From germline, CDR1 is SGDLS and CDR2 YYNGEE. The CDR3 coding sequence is TGTGCCAGCAGCGTTGGTGGGGACAGTAACACTGAAGCTTTCTTT. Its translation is CASSVGGDSNTEAFF.

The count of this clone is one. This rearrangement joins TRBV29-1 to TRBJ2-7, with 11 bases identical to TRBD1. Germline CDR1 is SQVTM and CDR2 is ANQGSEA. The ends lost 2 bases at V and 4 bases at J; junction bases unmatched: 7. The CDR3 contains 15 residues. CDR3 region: CSVEFRTGGRYEQYF. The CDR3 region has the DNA TGCAGCGTTGAATTTCGGACAGGGGGCCGGTACGAGCAGTACTTC.

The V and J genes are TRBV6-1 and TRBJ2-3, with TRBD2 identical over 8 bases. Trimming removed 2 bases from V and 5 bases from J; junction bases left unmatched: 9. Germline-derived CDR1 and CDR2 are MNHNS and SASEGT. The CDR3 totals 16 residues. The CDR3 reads CASSELRAGVEDTQYF. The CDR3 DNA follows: TGTGCCAGCAGTGAACTTCGAGCGGGGGTCGAAGATACGCAGTATTTT.

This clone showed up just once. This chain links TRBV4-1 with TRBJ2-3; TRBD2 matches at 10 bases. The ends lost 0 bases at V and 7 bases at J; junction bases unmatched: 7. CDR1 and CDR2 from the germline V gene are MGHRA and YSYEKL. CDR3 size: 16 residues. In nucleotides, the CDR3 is TGCGCCAGCAGCCAAGAGGGCCTAGCGGGAGTGAATACGCAGTATTTT. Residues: CASSQEGLAGVNTQYF.

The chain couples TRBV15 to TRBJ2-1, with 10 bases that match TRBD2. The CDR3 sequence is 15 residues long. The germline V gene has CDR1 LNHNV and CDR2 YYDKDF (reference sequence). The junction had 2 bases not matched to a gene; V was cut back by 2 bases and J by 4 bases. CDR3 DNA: TGTGCCACCAGCAGAACGACTAGCGGGTACAATGAGCAGTTCTTC. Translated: CATSRTTSGYNEQFF.

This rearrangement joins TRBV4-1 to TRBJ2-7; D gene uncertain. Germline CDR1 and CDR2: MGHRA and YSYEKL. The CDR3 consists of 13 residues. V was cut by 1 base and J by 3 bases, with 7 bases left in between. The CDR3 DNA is TGCGCCAGCAGCCAAGCCCAAGTCTACGAGCAGTACTTC. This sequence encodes CASSQAQVYEQYF.